This T cell receptor beta chain was identified during a study of radiotherapy plus CTLA-4 blockade in lung cancer. Study-wide context: Objective responses were observed in around a sixth of patients, and disease control was achieved by approximately 34%. Study outcomes and limitations: Early blood T cell clone changes and increased post-radiation serum interferon-beta were reportedly the strongest response predictors. The study found tumor-derived TCR clones expanded in blood after radiotherapy plus ipilimumab.

Focal radiation was given together with CTLA-4 blockade (ipilimumab) to patients with chemo-refractory metastatic non-small-cell lung cancer. Comments on this clone: Its antigen is unknown.

The V end was cut by 5 bases, the J end by 2 bases, with 10 bases between. This CDR3 spans 13 amino acids. Germline V lookup: CDR1 LGHNT, CDR2 FRNRAP. Libraries were prepared by immunoSEQ multiplex PCR; TCRdb keeps only in-frame clonotypes and omits some of them. The sample has about 98,000 clones; 70% to 90% are singletons. The chain uses TRBV12-5 and TRBJ2-7, with D uncertain. The source material was peripheral blood, sampled from a patient treated with radiotherapy plus ipilimumab. The receptor was isolated from a human donor with non-small cell lung cancer that progressed on radiotherapy plus ipilimumab. CDR3 sequence reads: CASGPSPTYEQYF. CDR3 bases: TGTGCTAGTGGTCCCAGCCCTACCTACGAGCAGTACTTC.